The T cell receptor beta chain under discussion was sequenced for a study of naive CD8 T cells in extremely preterm neonates. Notes on the study in general: Compared with older groups, preterm CDR3s were shorter, with fewer N additions and less trimming. Preterm neonates had significantly lower iChao1 richness than other age groups.

TCRdb's table, derived via immunoSEQ multiplex PCR, lists solely in-frame clones and lacks some. In the table there are under 9,500 clones, around 90% of which are singletons. Elective cesarean births at about 37-41 weeks, without labor or membrane rupture, supplied the cord blood. The sample holds sorted live naive CD8+ CD45RA+CCR7+ T cells. This CDR3 spans 12 amino acids. With 8 bases removed from V and 7 bases from J, the gap between germline ends came to 12 bases. The germline gives CDR1 MNHEY, CDR2 SMNVEV (reference sequence). Points on this clone: The antigen is unknown.

The clonotype originates from a newborn in good health. Sequenced sample: naive CD8+ T cells from cord blood. This chain links TRBV27 with TRBJ1-5; D not certain. The CDR3 coding sequence is TGTGCCAGCGGCCTGATCTCCCAGCCCCAGCATTTT. Protein product: CASGLISQPQHF.